The following is a T cell receptor beta chain sequence with its context. Its antigen is not known. In the same sample, other DNA sequences code for this CDR3. The entry originates in a study of fetal regulatory T cell absence and autoimmunity. Across the study: IPEX patients had exocrine pancreas autoimmunity without clinical diabetes.

Broader study findings: Oligoclonal TCR enrichment in pancreas over cord blood reached over 95-fold for some clones. Cord blood and pancreas showed broadly similar TRB gene family usage.

Assay used: immunoSEQ multiplex PCR; TCRdb lists only in-frame clones, some missing. The data show about 95,000 clones, about two thirds seen once. The sample comprised pancreas tissue. This sequence was found in a male donor with IPEX syndrome.

The CDR3 DNA sequence: TGTGCCAGCAGGGGCCGTTACAATGAGCAGTTCTTC. It is translated as CASRGRYNEQFF. The V call is TRBV2, the J call TRBJ2-1; D call uncertain. The V end was cut by 6 bases, the J end by 4 bases, with 7 bases between. The length of the CDR3 is 12 residues. CDR1 and CDR2 from the germline V gene are SNHLY and FYNNEI.